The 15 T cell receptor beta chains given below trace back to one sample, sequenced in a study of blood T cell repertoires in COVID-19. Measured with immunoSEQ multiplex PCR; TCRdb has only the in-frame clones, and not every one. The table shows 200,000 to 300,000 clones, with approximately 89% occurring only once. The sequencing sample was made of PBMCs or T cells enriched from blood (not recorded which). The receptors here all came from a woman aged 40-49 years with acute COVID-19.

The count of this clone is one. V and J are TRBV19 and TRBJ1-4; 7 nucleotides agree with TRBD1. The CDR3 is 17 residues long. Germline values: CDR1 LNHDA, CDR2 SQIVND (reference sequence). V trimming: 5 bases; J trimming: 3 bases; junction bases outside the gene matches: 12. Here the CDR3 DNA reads TGTGCCAGTAGTCCGAGGGCGACAGGGCCGGCTAATGAAAAACTGTTTTTT. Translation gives CASSPRATGPANEKLFF.

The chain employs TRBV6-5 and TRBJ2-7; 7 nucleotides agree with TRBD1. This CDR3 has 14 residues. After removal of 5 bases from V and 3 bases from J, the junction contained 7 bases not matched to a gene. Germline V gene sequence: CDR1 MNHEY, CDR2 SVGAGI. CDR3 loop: CASSPPDRVYEQYF. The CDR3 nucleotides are TGTGCCAGCAGTCCACCCGACAGGGTCTACGAGCAGTACTTC.

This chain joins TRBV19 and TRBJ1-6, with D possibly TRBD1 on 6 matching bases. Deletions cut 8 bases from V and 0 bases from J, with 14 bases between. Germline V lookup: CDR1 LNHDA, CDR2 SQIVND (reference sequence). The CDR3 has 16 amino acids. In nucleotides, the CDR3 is TGTGCCAGTCGCTGGACAGTGAGCTCCTATAATTCACCCCTCCACTTT. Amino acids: CASRWTVSSYNSPLHF.

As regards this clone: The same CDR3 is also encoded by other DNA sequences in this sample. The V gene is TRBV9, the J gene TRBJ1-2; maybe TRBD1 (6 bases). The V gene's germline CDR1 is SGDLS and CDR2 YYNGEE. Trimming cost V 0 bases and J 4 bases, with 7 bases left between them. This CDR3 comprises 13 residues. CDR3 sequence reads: CASSVGRGYGYTF. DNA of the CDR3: TGTGCCAGCAGCGTAGGCAGGGGCTATGGCTACACCTTC.

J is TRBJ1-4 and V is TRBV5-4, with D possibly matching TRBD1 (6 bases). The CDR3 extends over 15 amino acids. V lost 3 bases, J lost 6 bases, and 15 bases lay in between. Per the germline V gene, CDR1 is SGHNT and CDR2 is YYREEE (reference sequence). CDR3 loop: CASSSRREGDEKLFF. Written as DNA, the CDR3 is TGTGCCAGCAGCTCCAGACGGGAGGGGGATGAAAAACTGTTTTTT.

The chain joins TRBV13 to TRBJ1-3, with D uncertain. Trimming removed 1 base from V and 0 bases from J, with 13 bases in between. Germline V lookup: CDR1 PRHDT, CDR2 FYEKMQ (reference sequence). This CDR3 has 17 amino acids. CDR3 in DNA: TGTGCCAGCAGCTTAGTGTCACAGCCAACCTCTGGAAACACCATATATTTT. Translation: CASSLVSQPTSGNTIYF. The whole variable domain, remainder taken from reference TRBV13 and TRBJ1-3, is AAGVIQSPRHLIKEKRETATLKCYPIPRHDTVYWYQQGPGQDPQFLISFYEKMQSDKGSIPDRFSAQQFSDYHSELNMSSLELGDSALYFCASSLVSQPTSGNTIYFGEGSWLTVV.

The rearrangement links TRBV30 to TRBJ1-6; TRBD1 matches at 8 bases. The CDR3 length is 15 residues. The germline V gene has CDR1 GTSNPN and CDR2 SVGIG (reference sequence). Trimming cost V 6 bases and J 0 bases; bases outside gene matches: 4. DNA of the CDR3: TGTGCCTGCTTCGGACAGGGCTCCTATAATTCACCCCTCCACTTT. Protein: CACFGQGSYNSPLHF.

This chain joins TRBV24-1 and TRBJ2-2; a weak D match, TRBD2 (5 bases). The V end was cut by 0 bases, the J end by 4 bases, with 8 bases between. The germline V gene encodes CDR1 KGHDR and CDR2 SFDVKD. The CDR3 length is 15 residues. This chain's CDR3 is CATSDLGGGTGELFF. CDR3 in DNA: TGTGCCACCAGTGATTTGGGAGGTGGCACCGGGGAGCTGTTTTTT.

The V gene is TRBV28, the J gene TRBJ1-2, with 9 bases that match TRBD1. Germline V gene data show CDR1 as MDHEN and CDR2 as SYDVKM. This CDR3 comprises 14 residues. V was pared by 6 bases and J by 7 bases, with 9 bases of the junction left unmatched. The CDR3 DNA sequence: TGTGCCAGCAGCCTACCCTCGGACAGGGGTGGCTACACCTTC. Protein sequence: CASSLPSDRGGYTF.

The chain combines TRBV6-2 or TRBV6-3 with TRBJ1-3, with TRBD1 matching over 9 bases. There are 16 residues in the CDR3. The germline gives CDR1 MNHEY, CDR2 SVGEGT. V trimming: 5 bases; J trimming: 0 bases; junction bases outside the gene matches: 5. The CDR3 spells CASSMGQGISGNTIYF. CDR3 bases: TGTGCCAGCAGTATGGGACAGGGAATCTCTGGAAACACCATATATTTT.

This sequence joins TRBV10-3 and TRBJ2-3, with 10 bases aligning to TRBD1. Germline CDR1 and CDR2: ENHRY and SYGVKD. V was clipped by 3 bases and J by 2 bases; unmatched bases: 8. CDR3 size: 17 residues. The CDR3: CAISETRDRGITDTQYF. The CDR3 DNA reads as TGTGCCATCAGTGAAACCCGGGACAGGGGTATCACAGATACGCAGTATTTT.

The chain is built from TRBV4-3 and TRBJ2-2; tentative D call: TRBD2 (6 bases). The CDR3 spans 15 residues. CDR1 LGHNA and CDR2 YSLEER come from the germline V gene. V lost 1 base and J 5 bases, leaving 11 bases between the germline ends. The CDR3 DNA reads TGCGCCAGCAGCCAAGGGGGCGCGGGGACCGGGGAGCTGTTTTTT. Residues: CASSQGGAGTGELFF.

CDR3 region: CASSFAGDGGYTF. The DNA of the CDR3 is TGCGCCAGCAGCTTTGCGGGGGACGGCGGCTACACCTTC. The chain carries TRBV5-1 and TRBJ1-2, with a possible D match to TRBD1 (5 bases). CDR1 and CDR2 (germline): SGHRS, YFSETQ. V was trimmed by 2 bases and J by 8 bases, leaving 13 bases between them. The CDR3 is 13 amino acids.

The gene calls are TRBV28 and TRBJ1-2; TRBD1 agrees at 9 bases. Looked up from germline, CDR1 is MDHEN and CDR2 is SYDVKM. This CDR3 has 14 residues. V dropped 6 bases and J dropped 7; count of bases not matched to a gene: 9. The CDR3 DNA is TGTGCCAGCAGCCCTGAACAGGGGGCGCTTGGCTACACCTTC. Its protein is CASSPEQGALGYTF.

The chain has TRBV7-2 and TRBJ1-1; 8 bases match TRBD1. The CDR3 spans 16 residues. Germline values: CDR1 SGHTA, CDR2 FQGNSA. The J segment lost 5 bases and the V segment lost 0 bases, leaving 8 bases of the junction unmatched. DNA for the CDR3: TGTGCCAGCAGCTTAGCTTCAGGGGGCGTGGGGACTGAAGCTTTCTTT. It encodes CASSLASGGVGTEAFF.